The next 16 T cell receptor beta chains were all read from a single sample in a study of blood T cell repertoires in COVID-19. Measured with immunoSEQ multiplex PCR; TCRdb has only the in-frame clones, and not every one. In the table there are under 75,000 clones, approximately 80% of which are singletons. The source material was peripheral blood. The receptor set was obtained from a woman in her sixties or seventies with acute or convalescent COVID-19.

This chain uses TRBV18 with TRBJ2-5; no clear D gene. V lost 3 bases to trimming and J lost 4 bases, with 9 bases between them. CDR3 length: 13 amino acids. Germline V gene lookup returns CDR1 KGHSH and CDR2 LQKENI. This CDR3 is CASSPRLGETQYF. The CDR3 coding sequence is TGTGCCAGCTCACCGCGGCTTGGAGAGACCCAGTACTTC.

The chain has TRBV24-1 and TRBJ2-7; 10 bases line up with TRBD2. CDR1 KGHDR and CDR2 SFDVKD come from the germline V gene. V lost 4 bases, J lost 5 bases, and 7 bases stayed unmatched. CDR3 length: 15 amino acids. The chain's CDR3 is CATSEYSGGFHEQYF. The DNA of the CDR3 is TGTGCCACCAGTGAATATAGCGGGGGGTTCCACGAGCAGTACTTC.

The chain carries TRBV7-8 and TRBJ2-3, with 7 bases that match TRBD1. V shed 6 bases, J shed 4 bases, and the junction held 7 bases outside the gene matches. This CDR3 has 14 residues. Germline values: CDR1 SGHVS, CDR2 FQNEAQ. This CDR3 is CASRTTGDPDTQYF. CDR3 bases: TGTGCCAGCAGAACAACAGGGGATCCAGATACGCAGTATTTT.

This chain connects TRBV11-1 to TRBJ2-1; TRBD1 aligns across 12 bases. The V gene end was trimmed by 1 base and the J gene end by 8 bases; junction bases not matched to a gene: 6. The CDR3 covers 16 residues. Germline V CDR1 and CDR2: SGHAT, FQDESV (reference sequence). The CDR3 DNA follows: TGTGCCAGCAGCTTAGTTCCGGGACAGGGGGCCGATGAGCAGTTCTTC. Its protein is CASSLVPGQGADEQFF.

The rearrangement links TRBV3-1 (or the pseudogene TRBV3-2) to TRBJ2-1, with no clear D. CDR3 size: 14 residues. V was cut by 6 bases and J by 6 bases, with 15 bases left in between. The germline CDR1 and CDR2 sequences are LGHDT and YNNKEL (reference sequence). The CDR3 bases are TGTGCCAGCAGTCCTAGGCTAAGGCGCAATGAGCAGTTCTTC. Protein sequence: CASSPRLRRNEQFF.

This sequence joins TRBV28 and TRBJ1-2; D may be TRBD1 (5 bases). The V gene lost 6 bases and the J gene lost 6 bases, with 20 bases spanning the gap. This CDR3 region has 15 residues. CDR1 and CDR2 (germline): MDHEN, SYDVKM. The chain's CDR3 is CASRSPGLKRDGYTF. In nucleotides, the CDR3 is TGTGCCAGCAGGTCTCCGGGACTCAAGCGAGATGGCTACACCTTC.

This chain joins TRBV19 and TRBJ1-3; tentatively, D is TRBD1 (5 bases). CDR3 size: 17 residues. Germline V gene lookup returns CDR1 LNHDA and CDR2 SQIVND (reference sequence). The V and J ends lost 9 bases and 1 base respectively, with 22 bases between them. As DNA, the CDR3 is TGTGCCAGCCTCGCGGGGCCGAGAAAAAATTCTGGAAACACCATATATTTT. This codes for CASLAGPRKNSGNTIYF.

This clone was recorded only once. The V gene is TRBV4-2, the J gene TRBJ2-3; 8 bases align to TRBD2. Per germline, CDR1 LGHNA and CDR2 YNFKEQ. J was trimmed by 3 bases and V by 7 bases; bases with no gene match: 9. This CDR3 has 15 residues. CDR3 protein: CASNELGLETDTQYF. CDR3 sequence (DNA): TGTGCCAGCAACGAATTGGGACTAGAGACAGATACGCAGTATTTT.

The J gene is TRBJ1-3, the V gene TRBV4-1; 7 bases fit TRBD1. Looked up from germline, CDR1 is MGHRA and CDR2 is YSYEKL. This CDR3 has 16 residues. V dropped 2 bases and J dropped 1; count of bases not matched to a gene: 5. The CDR3 is CASSQLTGQSGNTIYF. The CDR3 region has the DNA TGCGCCAGCAGCCAACTAACGGGACAGTCTGGAAACACCATATATTTT.

This clone was seen more than once but under ten times. The chain couples TRBV25-1 to TRBJ1-2, with unresolved D. Germline V gives CDR1 MGHDK, CDR2 SYGVNS. V gave up 6 bases and J gave up 0 bases, with 8 bases separating them. This CDR3 region has 13 residues. The CDR3 loop is CASSESTNYGYTF. The CDR3 DNA sequence: TGTGCCAGCAGCGAAAGCACTAACTATGGCTACACCTTC.

The chain has TRBV5-1 and TRBJ1-1, with 7 bases matching TRBD1. The CDR3 is made up of 13 amino acids. V was clipped by 6 bases and J by 0 bases; unmatched bases: 2. CDR1 is SGHRS, CDR2 YFSETQ, per germline. The CDR3 nucleotides read TGCGCCAGCACGGGACAGATGAACACTGAAGCTTTCTTT. It specifies CASTGQMNTEAFF. The full variable domain, in which reference TRBV5-1 and TRBJ1-1 provide the parts outside the CDR3, is KAGVTQTPRYLIKTRGQQVTLSCSPISGHRSVSWYQQTPGQGLQFLFEYFSETQRNKGNFPGRFSGRQFSNSRSEMNVSTLELGDSALYLCASTGQMNTEAFFGQGTRLTVV.

CDR3 nucleotides: TGTGCCAGCAGCTTAGGACAGGGCAGGGGTGGCTACACCTTC. As protein: CASSLGQGRGGYTF. The chain uses TRBV7-2 and TRBJ1-2, with 7 bases aligning to TRBD1. Germline CDR1 SGHTA, CDR2 FQGNSA. The junction had 6 bases not matched to a gene; V was cut back by 1 base and J by 7 bases. This CDR3 comprises 14 residues.

The genes are TRBV28 and TRBJ1-5; tentatively, D is TRBD1 (6 bases). The germline V and J ends were trimmed by 6 bases and 3 bases, with 18 bases remaining between them. The CDR3 sequence is 16 residues long. CDR1 and CDR2 (germline): MDHEN, SYDVKM. CDR3 sequence reads: CASSRGPAGANQPQHF. DNA of the CDR3: TGTGCCAGCAGCCGGGGACCCGCGGGGGCCAATCAGCCCCAGCATTTT.

The chain joins TRBV6-2 or TRBV6-3 to TRBJ1-2, with D unresolved. Trimming shortened V by 0 bases and J by 8 bases, and 19 bases separated the two germline ends. The CDR3 is 16 amino acids. Germline lookup yields CDR1 MNHEY and CDR2 SVGEGT. CDR3 region: CASSYSIRAEGYGYTF. The CDR3 DNA reads TGTGCCAGCAGTTACTCGATTCGGGCCGAGGGATACGGCTACACCTTC.

This chain connects TRBV3-1 (or the pseudogene TRBV3-2) to TRBJ1-2; 11 bases line up with TRBD1. The germline V gene encodes CDR1 LGHDT and CDR2 YNNKEL (reference sequence). This CDR3 region has 18 residues. V dropped 3 bases and J dropped 8; count of bases not matched to a gene: 17. The CDR3 reads CASSQRTGTGGIRRGYTF. In nucleotides, the CDR3 is TGTGCCAGCAGCCAGAGGACTGGGACAGGGGGGATTCGTAGGGGCTACACCTTC.

V usage is TRBV3-1 (or the pseudogene TRBV3-2) and J usage is TRBJ2-7; 7 nucleotides align to TRBD1. There are 14 residues in the CDR3. Germline V CDR1 and CDR2: LGHDT, YNNKEL (reference sequence). V dropped 4 bases and J dropped 6; count of bases not matched to a gene: 9. DNA of the CDR3: TGTGCCAGCAGCCGAGTACAGGGGCTAAGCGAGCAGTACTTC. Protein sequence: CASSRVQGLSEQYF.